A single sample is the source of the 14 T cell receptor beta chains below, sequenced in a study of cytomegalovirus exposure and HLA in healthy donors. The PCR made use of 60 Vbeta and 13 Jbeta primers. The repertoire was sequenced with immunoSEQ multiplex PCR; TCRdb's copy has only in-frame clones and lacks some. The data show about 88,000 clones, 70% to 85% seen once. Sequencing was done on a sample of PBMCs. All receptors come from a man aged 25-40 years in good health and CMV-seronegative.

J is TRBJ1-3 and V is TRBV13, with D tentatively TRBD1 (6 bases). Germline CDR1 is PRHDT and CDR2 is FYEKMQ (reference sequence). Trimming removed 5 bases at V and 0 bases at J, with 14 bases between. The CDR3 has 16 residues. The CDR3 reads CASSRRTAISGNTIYF. The DNA of the CDR3 is TGTGCCAGCAGCCGAAGGACAGCCATCTCTGGAAACACCATATATTTT.

As regards this clone: One end of the junction fails to match germline, which may point to a read error. Here the CDR3 DNA reads TGTGCCGGCAGTGGCCAGCGGGCAGGGGGGATAGCTAATTCACCCCTCCACTTT. Encoded protein: CAGSGQRAGGIANSPLHF. The rearrangement joins TRBV25-1 to TRBJ1-6, with 7 nucleotides matching TRBD1. This CDR3 spans 18 amino acids. The germline V gene has CDR1 MGHDK and CDR2 SYGVNS.

This chain connects TRBV28 to TRBJ1-4, with no clear D. Germline loops: CDR1 MDHEN, CDR2 SYDVKM. V was pared by 4 bases and J by 6 bases, with 15 bases between. The CDR3 has 15 amino acids. This chain's CDR3 is CASSSHSRPYEKLFF. In DNA, the CDR3 is TGTGCCAGCAGTTCCCACAGCCGGCCTTATGAAAAACTGTTTTTT. The full variable domain, rest sourced from reference TRBV28 and TRBJ1-4, is DVKVTQSSRYLVKRTGEKVFLECVQDMDHENMFWYRQDPGLGLRLIYFSYDVKMKEKGDIPEGYSVSREKKERFSLILESASTNQTSMYLCASSSHSRPYEKLFFGSGTQLSVL.

The V gene is TRBV28, the J gene TRBJ2-7; D may be TRBD2 (5 bases). With 1 base removed from V and 0 bases from J, the gap between germline ends came to 7 bases. Germline V gene sequence: CDR1 MDHEN, CDR2 SYDVKM. The CDR3 extends over 14 amino acids. In nucleotides, the CDR3 is TGTGCCAGCAGTTTATTTGGACTCTCCTACGAGCAGTACTTC. Its protein product is CASSLFGLSYEQYF.

Here the CDR3 DNA reads TGTGCCAGCAACCCTGACAGGGAAGACACTGAAGCTTTCTTT. Amino acid sequence: CASNPDREDTEAFF. The chain has TRBV6-1 and TRBJ1-1; the match to TRBD1 covers 7 bases. CDR3 length: 14 residues. Per germline, CDR1 MNHNS and CDR2 SASEGT. Trimming at V came to 7 bases and at J to 3 bases, leaving 8 bases not matched to a gene.

The CDR3 DNA is TGTGCCAGCAGTTTATCGGGAGGTGAGCAGTTCTTC. Residues: CASSLSGGEQFF. The chain combines TRBV28 with TRBJ2-1, with TRBD2 matching 7 bases. CDR3 length equals 12 residues. Germline CDR1 and CDR2: MDHEN and SYDVKM. The V segment lost 1 base and the J segment 9 bases; nucleotides outside the gene matches: 0.

This sequence joins TRBV9 and TRBJ1-1; unclear D gene. Germline V gene sequence: CDR1 SGDLS, CDR2 YYNGEE. Trimming removed 0 bases from V and 0 bases from J, with 6 bases in between. CDR3 length: 14 amino acids. CDR3 DNA: TGTGCCAGCAGCGTAGTTCCCTTGAACACTGAAGCTTTCTTT. Its protein product is CASSVVPLNTEAFF.

The chain is built from TRBV28 and TRBJ1-6, with 7 nucleotides matching TRBD1. Germline loops: CDR1 MDHEN, CDR2 SYDVKM. There are 14 residues in the CDR3. Trimming removed 5 bases from V and 7 bases from J; junction bases left unmatched: 5. CDR3 nucleotide sequence: TGTGCCAGCAGTCCGACAGGGTTAAATTCACCCCTCCACTTT. Its translation: CASSPTGLNSPLHF. Looking up the rest from reference TRBV28 and TRBJ1-6 gives the full variable domain: DVKVTQSSRYLVKRTGEKVFLECVQDMDHENMFWYRQDPGLGLRLIYFSYDVKMKEKGDIPEGYSVSREKKERFSLILESASTNQTSMYLCASSPTGLNSPLHFGNGTRLTVT.

The chain has TRBV5-5 and TRBJ1-2, with 7 bases identical to TRBD1. CDR1 and CDR2 (germline): SGHKS, YYEKEE (reference sequence). The J segment lost 2 bases and the V segment lost 3 bases, leaving 4 bases of the junction unmatched. CDR3 length: 14 amino acids. In DNA, the CDR3 is TGTGCCAGCAGCTGGACAGGAGACAACTATGGCTACACCTTC. It specifies CASSWTGDNYGYTF.

V is TRBV10-3 and J is TRBJ2-7; D perhaps matches TRBD1 (6 bases). V lost 11 bases to trimming and J lost 2 bases, with 16 bases between them. This CDR3 has 13 amino acids. The V gene's germline CDR1 is ENHRY and CDR2 SYGVKD. CDR3 bases: TGTGCCGTCTCCACAGGGTATGCCTACGAGCAGTACTTC. It is translated as CAVSTGYAYEQYF.

The rearrangement uses TRBV5-5 and TRBJ1-5; 7 nucleotides match TRBD1. The J segment lost 5 bases and the V segment lost 5 bases, leaving 7 bases of the junction unmatched. This CDR3 region has 14 residues. The germline CDR1 and CDR2 sequences are SGHKS and YYEKEE (reference sequence). The DNA of the CDR3 is TGTGCCAGCAGACGAGACAGGGACGATCAGCCCCAGCATTTT. Protein: CASRRDRDDQPQHF.

The sample holds a few counts of this clone. V and J are TRBV6-1 and TRBJ2-7; unclear D gene. Trimming took 2 bases from V and 1 from J, leaving 3 bases between them. In germline, CDR1 is MNHNS, CDR2 SASEGT. This CDR3 comprises 12 residues. CDR3 sequence: CASSERSYEQYF. The CDR3 nucleotides read TGTGCCAGCAGTGAACGGTCCTACGAGCAGTACTTC.

On this clone: Other nucleotide sequences in the sample specify the same CDR3. V is TRBV9 and J is TRBJ2-1, with no clear D. Between the trimmed V and J ends, which lost 3 bases and 3 bases, there was a span of 7 bases. The length of the CDR3 is 13 residues. Germline V gives CDR1 SGDLS, CDR2 YYNGEE. CDR3 coding DNA: TGTGCCAGCAGCGGAGGTGACTACAATGAGCAGTTCTTC. Protein product: CASSGGDYNEQFF. Based on the CDR3 plus reference TRBV9 and TRBJ2-1, the full variable domain is DSGVTQTPKHLITATGQRVTLRCSPRSGDLSVYWYQQSLDQGLQFLIQYYNGEERAKGNILERFSAQQFPDLHSELNLSSLELGDSALYFCASSGGDYNEQFFGPGTRLTVL.

The chain links TRBV28 to TRBJ1-5, with TRBD1 matching 7 bases. CDR1 is MDHEN and CDR2 is SYDVKM in the germline V gene. Trimming cost V 5 bases and J 9 bases; bases outside gene matches: 16. The CDR3 is 16 amino acids. The CDR3 DNA follows: TGTGCCAGCAGTCCCTTAGGGACAGCCGATCCGGGGCCCCAGCATTTT. It is translated as CASSPLGTADPGPQHF.